The rows below give T cell receptor beta chains drawn from one sample of a study of vaccination and CD4 T cells after COVID-19. These receptors are not linked to any known antigen. TCRdb reanalysed the PCR reads using MiXCR and keeps one entry per CDR3 protein. Of 12,000 or so distinct CDR3 sequences in the sample, roughly 27% are singletons; the top ten hold roughly 29%. The source was CD4+ T cells from blood, cultured in vitro, collected before SARS-CoV-2 vaccination. Every receptor here comes from a human donor who received a COVID-19 vaccine. Both conserved end residues are part of each CDR3. Fields, in order: J gene, D gene, V gene, clone size, CDR3 DNA, CDR3 protein. D genes are given only for firm matches. Size tells how often a clone was seen (once, few, many) or the class of an expanded clone, and some rows leave it out.

J gene: TRBJ1-2; D gene: -; V gene: TRBV3-1; clone size: -; CDR3 DNA: TGTGCCAGCAGCCACGAAAGAATTCCCTATGGCTACACCTTC; CDR3 protein: CASSHERIPYGYTF
J gene: TRBJ2-1; D gene: -; V gene: TRBV7-8; clone size: -; CDR3 DNA: TGTGCCAGCAGCTTAGGAAAAAACAATGAGCAGTTCTTC; CDR3 protein: CASSLGKNNEQFF
J gene: TRBJ2-5; D gene: TRBD2; V gene: TRBV12-3/TRBV12-4; clone size: few; CDR3 DNA: TGTGCCAGCAAAGAGACTAGCACCGGAGAGACCCAGTACTTC; CDR3 protein: CASKETSTGETQYF
J gene: TRBJ2-3; D gene: TRBD2; V gene: TRBV6-2/TRBV6-3; clone size: -; CDR3 DNA: TGTGCCAGCAGTCGGACTAGCGGGGGGGTAACAGATACGCAGTATTTT; CDR3 protein: CASSRTSGGVTDTQYF
J gene: TRBJ2-2; D gene: -; V gene: TRBV5-1; clone size: -; CDR3 DNA: TGCGCCAGCAGCTTGGCCACGGGCTCCGGGGAGCTGTTTTTT; CDR3 protein: CASSLATGSGELFF
J gene: TRBJ1-1; D gene: -; V gene: TRBV25-1; clone size: -; CDR3 DNA: TGTGCCAGCAGTTTTGGCAGGGGAGCCGGGACTGAAGCTTTCTTT; CDR3 protein: CASSFGRGAGTEAFF
J gene: TRBJ2-7; D gene: TRBD1; V gene: TRBV6-1; clone size: -; CDR3 DNA: TGTGCCAGCAGCAACACCCGGACAGGGACCGAGCAGTACTTC; CDR3 protein: CASSNTRTGTEQYF
J gene: TRBJ1-3; D gene: -; V gene: TRBV19; clone size: -; CDR3 DNA: TGTGCCAGTAGTATGGGGTCCTCTGACACCATATATTTT; CDR3 protein: CASSMGSSDTIYF
J gene: TRBJ2-2; D gene: TRBD2; V gene: TRBV6-5; clone size: -; CDR3 DNA: TGTGCCAGCAGTTCTAGCGGGGGGGCCTCGGGGGAGCTGTTTTTT; CDR3 protein: CASSSSGGASGELFF
J gene: TRBJ1-2; D gene: -; V gene: TRBV6-1; clone size: -; CDR3 DNA: TGTGCCAGCACCCCAAGGGTGGATAAGTATGGCCACACCTTC; CDR3 protein: CASTPRVDKYGHTF
J gene: TRBJ1-2; D gene: -; V gene: TRBV24-1; clone size: -; CDR3 DNA: TGTGCCACCAGTGCGACGGTGGGGGGGGGAAACTATGGCTACACCTTC; CDR3 protein: CATSATVGGGNYGYTF
J gene: TRBJ1-1; D gene: -; V gene: TRBV10-3; clone size: -; CDR3 DNA: TGTGCCATCAGTGAGTCGGGTTTCGAAGCTTTCTTT; CDR3 protein: CAISESGFEAFF
J gene: TRBJ2-6; D gene: TRBD1; V gene: TRBV6-5; clone size: -; CDR3 DNA: TGTGCCAGCAGTTACAGGAACTCCGGGACAGCCTCTGGGGCCAACGTCCTGACTTTC; CDR3 protein: CASSYRNSGTASGANVLTF
J gene: TRBJ1-2; D gene: -; V gene: TRBV5-1; clone size: few; CDR3 DNA: TGCGCCAGCAGCTTGGAAGGTAGGAACTATGGCTACACCTTC; CDR3 protein: CASSLEGRNYGYTF
J gene: TRBJ2-3; D gene: -; V gene: TRBV10-3; clone size: -; CDR3 DNA: TGTGCCATCAGTGAAACAGGCTTCCGGGGCACAGATACGCAGTATTTT; CDR3 protein: CAISETGFRGTDTQYF
J gene: TRBJ1-6; D gene: -; V gene: TRBV24-1; clone size: few; CDR3 DNA: TGTGCCACAAAAACAGGGCCCAAAGACTCCTATAATTCACCCCTCCACTTT; CDR3 protein: CATKTGPKDSYNSPLHF
J gene: TRBJ2-7; D gene: -; V gene: TRBV7-9; clone size: few; CDR3 DNA: TGTGCCAGCAGTTATCTTCCGGTTGGGGCATACGAGCAGTACTTC; CDR3 protein: CASSYLPVGAYEQYF
J gene: TRBJ1-6; D gene: -; V gene: TRBV9; clone size: -; CDR3 DNA: TGTGCCAGCAGCCCACGGGTCTCTAATTCACCCCTCCACTTT; CDR3 protein: CASSPRVSNSPLHF
J gene: TRBJ1-2; D gene: -; V gene: TRBV9; clone size: medium-sized; CDR3 DNA: TGTGCCAGCAGCGTAGGAAAGGGGTATGGCTACACCTTC; CDR3 protein: CASSVGKGYGYTF
J gene: TRBJ2-3; D gene: -; V gene: TRBV5-1; clone size: -; CDR3 DNA: TGCGCCAGCAGCTTTCGGGATACGCAGTATTTT; CDR3 protein: CASSFRDTQYF
J gene: TRBJ2-1; D gene: -; V gene: TRBV30; clone size: few; CDR3 DNA: TGTGCCTGGAGTTGGAGGGGGCTTAGCAATGAGCAGTTCTTC; CDR3 protein: CAWSWRGLSNEQFF
J gene: TRBJ1-5; D gene: -; V gene: TRBV10-3; clone size: few; CDR3 DNA: TGTGCCATCAGTGAGTCGATCGCCCGGAGCAATCAGCCCCAGCATTTT; CDR3 protein: CAISESIARSNQPQHF
J gene: TRBJ2-5; D gene: -; V gene: TRBV19; clone size: -; CDR3 DNA: TGTGCCAGTAGTCCCCCCGGGGTCCAAGAGACCCAGTACTTC; CDR3 protein: CASSPPGVQETQYF
J gene: TRBJ2-5; D gene: TRBD1; V gene: TRBV5-4; clone size: -; CDR3 DNA: TGTGCCAGCAGCTTGGAGGGGACAGGGGGGCCCCAAGAGACCCAGTACTTC; CDR3 protein: CASSLEGTGGPQETQYF
J gene: TRBJ1-2; D gene: TRBD1; V gene: TRBV10-3; clone size: -; CDR3 DNA: TGTGCCATCAGGGAAAAGACAGGGGGCGACTATGGCTACACCTTC; CDR3 protein: CAIREKTGGDYGYTF
J gene: TRBJ2-4; D gene: -; V gene: TRBV6-1; clone size: few; CDR3 DNA: TGTGCCAGCAGTAGAATCTTAGGCCCTCGATCCTTAGCCAAAAACATTCAGTACTTC; CDR3 protein: CASSRILGPRSLAKNIQYF
J gene: TRBJ2-3; D gene: -; V gene: TRBV6-5; clone size: few; CDR3 DNA: TGTGCCAGCAGTTACAGTACGGGGGTCACAGATACGCAGTATTTT; CDR3 protein: CASSYSTGVTDTQYF
J gene: TRBJ2-3; D gene: TRBD1; V gene: TRBV19; clone size: -; CDR3 DNA: TGTGCCAGTACCACCGGGACAGGGTTTGGCACAGATACGCAGTATTTT; CDR3 protein: CASTTGTGFGTDTQYF
J gene: TRBJ1-6; D gene: TRBD1; V gene: TRBV6-5; clone size: -; CDR3 DNA: TGTGCCAGCAGTTACCACAGGGGGCGCGATAGTTCACCCCTCCACTTT; CDR3 protein: CASSYHRGRDSSPLHF
J gene: TRBJ1-2; D gene: -; V gene: TRBV5-1; clone size: -; CDR3 DNA: TGCGCCAGCAGCCTAGGTCCCGGGGAGGGCTATGGCTACACCTTC; CDR3 protein: CASSLGPGEGYGYTF
J gene: TRBJ2-2; D gene: -; V gene: TRBV7-3; clone size: -; CDR3 DNA: TGTGCCAGCAGCGAATACCGGGGGAACACCGGGGAGCTGTTATTT; CDR3 protein: CASSEYRGNTGELLF
J gene: TRBJ2-1; D gene: TRBD1; V gene: TRBV20-1; clone size: few; CDR3 DNA: TGCAGTGCGTACCGGGACAGGGGTAGGCCCGACGACAATGAGCAGTTCTTC; CDR3 protein: CSAYRDRGRPDDNEQFF
J gene: TRBJ2-1; D gene: TRBD2; V gene: TRBV3-1; clone size: -; CDR3 DNA: TGTGCCAGCAGCCAAGGCTTGACTAGCGGGGTGTACAATGAGCAGTTCTTC; CDR3 protein: CASSQGLTSGVYNEQFF
J gene: TRBJ2-7; D gene: -; V gene: TRBV29-1; clone size: -; CDR3 DNA: TGCAGCGTTGAACAGAGAGCGGCCCCCTACGAGCAGTACTTC; CDR3 protein: CSVEQRAAPYEQYF
J gene: TRBJ1-2; D gene: TRBD1; V gene: TRBV6-5; clone size: few; CDR3 DNA: TGTGCCAGCAGTTACTCGAGAGTTGTCAGGGGGACCCGAATTAACTATGGCTACACCTTC; CDR3 protein: CASSYSRVVRGTRINYGYTF
J gene: TRBJ1-6; D gene: TRBD1; V gene: TRBV9; clone size: -; CDR3 DNA: TGTGCCAGCAGCGTAGCTCCAGGGGGTAATTCACCCCTCCACTTT; CDR3 protein: CASSVAPGGNSPLHF
J gene: TRBJ1-6; D gene: -; V gene: TRBV27; clone size: few; CDR3 DNA: TGTGCCAGCAGTCCCCGGTTCGGGGCTTCTAGCTCCTATAATTCACCCCTCCACTTT; CDR3 protein: CASSPRFGASSSYNSPLHF
J gene: TRBJ2-7; D gene: -; V gene: TRBV27; clone size: few; CDR3 DNA: TGTGCCAGCAGCCATGGGGGGTTGGGGGACGAGCAGTACTTC; CDR3 protein: CASSHGGLGDEQYF
J gene: TRBJ2-7; D gene: TRBD2; V gene: TRBV2; clone size: few; CDR3 DNA: TGTGCCAGCAGACGGCTAGCGGGGGGCAGCATAGTGAGGTACGAGCAGTACTTC; CDR3 protein: CASRRLAGGSIVRYEQYF
J gene: TRBJ1-3; D gene: TRBD1; V gene: TRBV5-4; clone size: -; CDR3 DNA: TGTGCCAGCAGCGCACCGGGACAGGGTACACACACCATATATTTT; CDR3 protein: CASSAPGQGTHTIYF
J gene: TRBJ1-1; D gene: -; V gene: TRBV2; clone size: -; CDR3 DNA: TGTGCCAGCAGGGCCGGGCAGGCCACTGAAGCTTTCTTT; CDR3 protein: CASRAGQATEAFF
J gene: TRBJ1-6; D gene: -; V gene: TRBV14; clone size: -; CDR3 DNA: TGTGCCAGCAGCCCCCGGTGGCAGCGCAGTTCACCCCTCCACTTT; CDR3 protein: CASSPRWQRSSPLHF
J gene: TRBJ1-2; D gene: TRBD1; V gene: TRBV4-1; clone size: few; CDR3 DNA: TGCGCCAGCAGCCAAGAAGGGACAGCCAACTATGGCTACACCTTC; CDR3 protein: CASSQEGTANYGYTF
J gene: TRBJ1-1; D gene: TRBD1; V gene: TRBV5-1; clone size: -; CDR3 DNA: TGCGCCAGCAGCTTGGTGGCAGGGGGGAGTGGACACACTGAAGCTTTCTTT; CDR3 protein: CASSLVAGGSGHTEAFF
J gene: TRBJ2-5; D gene: TRBD1; V gene: TRBV24-1; clone size: -; CDR3 DNA: TGTGCCACCAGTGATTCGGGACAGGGGACGGGGACCCAGTACTTC; CDR3 protein: CATSDSGQGTGTQYF
J gene: TRBJ1-1; D gene: TRBD1; V gene: TRBV30; clone size: -; CDR3 DNA: TGTGCCTGTACCGGACAGGGGACTGAAGCTTTCTTT; CDR3 protein: CACTGQGTEAFF
J gene: TRBJ1-2; D gene: TRBD1; V gene: TRBV6-1; clone size: -; CDR3 DNA: TGTGCCAGCAGCCTTAGACAGGGCCGAGCTAACTATGGCTACACCTTC; CDR3 protein: CASSLRQGRANYGYTF
J gene: TRBJ1-2; D gene: -; V gene: TRBV6-2/TRBV6-3; clone size: -; CDR3 DNA: TGTGCCAGCAGCCCACTGACAGGCTATGGCTACACCTTC; CDR3 protein: CASSPLTGYGYTF
J gene: TRBJ2-3; D gene: -; V gene: TRBV20-1; clone size: -; CDR3 DNA: TGCAGTCTCAACCAGGGGCCTGACACAGATACGCAGTATTTT; CDR3 protein: CSLNQGPDTDTQYF
J gene: TRBJ1-2; D gene: -; V gene: TRBV5-1; clone size: -; CDR3 DNA: TGCGCCAGCAGCTTGGGACGACAGTTAGCTAACTATGGCTACACCTTC; CDR3 protein: CASSLGRQLANYGYTF
J gene: TRBJ1-2; D gene: -; V gene: TRBV7-2; clone size: -; CDR3 DNA: TGTGCCTCCATGACGGGGGTAACGCGCTACACCTTC; CDR3 protein: CASMTGVTRYTF